This is a list of T cell receptor beta chains from one sample in a study of shared clonotypes between healthy human individuals. The data were produced by immunoSEQ multiplex PCR, yet TCRdb's version contains in-frame clones alone and is incomplete. The sample yields roughly 2.2 million clones, more than 80% seen once. The sequencing sample was made of naive CD4+ T cells from PBMCs. These receptors came from a man aged 18-30 years in good health. Some clones in this sample may be carry-over from other donors' samples. Both conserved end residues are part of each CDR3. A D gene is named only where the DNA matches it firmly. Not every row has a clone size; where given, it reads once, few, many or a size class.

V	J	size	D	CDR3	DNA
TRBV7-9	TRBJ2-1	NA	NA	CASSLASRASATLDEQFF	TGTGCCAGCAGCTTAGCGTCCCGGGCTAGCGCGACGTTGGATGAGCAGTTCTTC
TRBV5-1	TRBJ2-3	NA	NA	CASRRLAERTDTQYF	TGCGCCAGCAGGAGATTAGCGGAGCGCACAGATACGCAGTATTTT
TRBV19	TRBJ1-4	NA	NA	CASKSPGHPNEKLFF	TGTGCCAGTAAGTCTCCGGGTCATCCGAACGAAAAACTGTTTTTT
TRBV27	TRBJ2-7	NA	NA	CASSGGGPRHEQYF	TGTGCCAGCAGTGGAGGGGGGCCCCGCCACGAGCAGTACTTC
TRBV2	TRBJ2-2	once	TRBD2	CASKLAETGELFF	TGTGCCAGCAAACTAGCGGAGACCGGGGAGCTGTTTTTT
TRBV13	TRBJ1-2	NA	NA	CASSKGQYGYTF	TGTGCCAGCAGCAAAGGACAGTATGGCTACACCTTC
TRBV29-1	TRBJ1-3	NA	NA	CSAVGDESSGNTIYF	TGCAGCGCCGTAGGGGACGAGAGCTCTGGAAACACCATATATTTT
TRBV6-6	TRBJ1-3	once	NA	CASSSQWSGNTIYF	TGTGCCAGCAGCTCACAGTGGTCTGGAAACACCATATATTTT
TRBV2	TRBJ1-2	NA	NA	CASSTDRKALYGYTF	TGTGCCAGCAGTACTGACAGAAAAGCTCTCTATGGCTACACCTTC
TRBV19	TRBJ2-7	NA	NA	CASSIGSTSDEQYF	TGTGCCAGTAGTATAGGTAGTACCTCGGACGAGCAGTACTTC
TRBV30	TRBJ2-5	NA	NA	CAWSLGAQETQYF	TGTGCCTGGAGTCTGGGGGCTCAAGAGACCCAGTACTTC
TRBV5-8	TRBJ1-4	NA	NA	CASSLFEKLFF	TGTGCCAGCAGCTTGTTCGAAAAACTGTTTTTT
TRBV5-1	TRBJ1-1	NA	TRBD1	CASADRAAPEAFF	TGCGCCAGCGCAGACAGGGCTGCCCCTGAGGCTTTCTTT
TRBV6-6	TRBJ2-3	NA	TRBD2	CASSPTSGRTQYF	TGTGCCAGCAGTCCTACTAGCGGGAGAACGCAGTATTTT
TRBV4-1	TRBJ1-4	NA	TRBD1	CASSQFSGGAWEKLFF	TGCGCCAGCAGCCAATTTTCAGGGGGCGCGTGGGAAAAACTGTTTTTT
TRBV4-3	TRBJ2-3	NA	TRBD2	CASSQFGTSRSDTQYF	TGCGCCAGCAGCCAATTCGGGACTAGCCGATCAGATACGCAGTATTTT
TRBV5-1	TRBJ2-3	NA	NA	CASQYGGQSTDTQYF	TGCGCCAGCCAGTACGGGGGCCAATCCACAGATACGCAGTATTTT
TRBV9	TRBJ2-3	NA	NA	CASSPRGRGMDTQYF	TGTGCCAGCAGCCCCCGGGGGCGGGGGATGGATACGCAGTATTTT